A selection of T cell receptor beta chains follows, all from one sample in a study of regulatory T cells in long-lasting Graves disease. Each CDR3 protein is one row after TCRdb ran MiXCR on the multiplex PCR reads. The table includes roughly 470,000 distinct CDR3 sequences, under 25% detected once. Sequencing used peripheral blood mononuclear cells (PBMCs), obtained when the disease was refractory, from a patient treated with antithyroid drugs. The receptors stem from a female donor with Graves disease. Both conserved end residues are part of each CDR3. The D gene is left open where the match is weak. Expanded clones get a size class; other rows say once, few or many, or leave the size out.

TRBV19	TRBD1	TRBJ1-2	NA	CASSIGTGRYYGYTF	TGTGCCAGTAGTATTGGGACAGGGCGCTACTATGGCTACACCTTC
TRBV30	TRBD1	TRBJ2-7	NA	CAWSRQGDNEQYF	TGTGCCTGGAGCAGACAGGGGGACAACGAGCAGTACTTC
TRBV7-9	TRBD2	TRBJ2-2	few	CASSPGTSGSFGELFF	TGTGCCAGCAGCCCCGGGACTAGCGGGAGTTTTGGGGAGCTGTTTTTT
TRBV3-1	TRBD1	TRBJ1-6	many	CASSQETGGGSPLHF	TGTGCCAGCAGCCAAGAAACAGGGGGTGGATCACCCCTCCACTTT
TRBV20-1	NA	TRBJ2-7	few	CSARLTNYEQYF	TGCAGTGCTAGATTGACTAACTACGAGCAGTACTTC
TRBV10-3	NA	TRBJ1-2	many	CAISDVLGLMASNYGYTF	TGTGCCATCAGTGATGTATTGGGACTCATGGCCTCTAACTATGGCTACACCTTC
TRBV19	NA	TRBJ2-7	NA	CASSIGAGQNYEQYF	TGTGCCAGTAGTATTGGTGCGGGTCAAAATTACGAGCAGTACTTC
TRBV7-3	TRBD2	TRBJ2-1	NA	CASSLLTSGRQFF	TGTGCCAGCAGCTTATTAACTAGCGGGAGACAATTCTTC
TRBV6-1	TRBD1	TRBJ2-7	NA	CASSPGTAYGQYF	TGTGCCAGCAGTCCGGGGACAGCCTACGGGCAGTACTTC
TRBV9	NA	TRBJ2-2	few	CASSRDELTDTRELFF	TGTGCCAGCAGCCGCGACGAATTAACGGACACCCGGGAGCTGTTTTTT
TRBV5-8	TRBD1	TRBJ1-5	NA	CASTLYGDRNQPQHF	TGTGCCAGCACCCTATACGGGGACAGAAATCAGCCCCAGCATTTT